This TCR beta chain comes out of a study of cytomegalovirus exposure and HLA in healthy donors. Whole-study findings and limits: Reports state that TCR beta sequences accurately predicted most subjects' HLA-A and HLA-B alleles. In an earlier analysis, in approximately 570 donors, most V segments appeared productive either ~87% or ~30% of the time.

Worth noting for this clone: Its target is unknown.

The PCR was carried out with 60 Vbeta primers and 13 Jbeta primers. The method was immunoSEQ multiplex PCR; TCRdb's version includes in-frame clones alone and lacks a portion of them. Here the sample spans 200,000 to 250,000 clones, over 80% being singletons. Sequencing input: PBMCs. This receptor was obtained from a woman in her 40s in good health and CMV-seropositive.

CDR3 sequence: CASPGGGATNEKLFF. CDR3 coding DNA: TGTGCCAGCCCGGGGGGAGGAGCAACTAATGAAAAACTGTTTTTT. This chain joins TRBV5-4 and TRBJ1-4; a possible D gene is TRBD1 (5 bases). Germline V gene data show CDR1 as SGHNT and CDR2 as YYREEE (reference sequence). CDR3 length: 15 residues. V shed 7 bases and J shed 0 bases, with 13 bases lying between them. Using reference TRBV5-4 and TRBJ1-4 for the parts outside the CDR3, the full variable domain is ETGVTQSPTHLIKTRGQQVTLRCSSQSGHNTVSWYQQALGQGPQFIFQYYREEENGRGNFPPRFSGLQFPNYSSELNVNALELDDSALYLCASPGGGATNEKLFFGSGTQLSVL.